This T cell receptor (beta chain) was sequenced during a study of cytomegalovirus exposure and HLA in healthy donors. Study overall: Some 200 million T cells yielded 100 million or so unique TCR beta sequences in earlier analysis.

The germline CDR1 and CDR2 sequences are SGHDT and YYEEEE. V was pared by 0 bases and J by 4 bases, with 9 bases of the junction left unmatched. The CDR3 runs to 17 residues. Study conclusions and caveats: Later on, an analysis tied some 17,000 TCR beta sequences to HLA alleles at 0.05 false discovery rate. Under in vitro conditions, three CMV-associated chains were confirmed as specific for CMV antigens. The authors excluded some V segments, including TRBV6-2 and TRBV6-3, as indistinguishable.

Both 60 Vbeta primers and 13 Jbeta primers went into the PCR. Some clones are missing from TCRdb's copy, which holds only in-frame ones; the method was immunoSEQ multiplex PCR. This table holds around 190,000 clones, over 60% found once. This clone was detected only a few times. Its specificity is not known. The sequencing input was PBMCs. The receptor comes from a man aged 30 to 39 in good health and CMV-seropositive. The chain carries TRBV5-6 and TRBJ1-2, with 10 bases fitting TRBD1. CDR3 protein: CASSLVWGQGFGYGYTF. The CDR3, as DNA: TGTGCCAGCAGCTTGGTTTGGGGACAGGGGTTTGGCTATGGCTACACCTTC.